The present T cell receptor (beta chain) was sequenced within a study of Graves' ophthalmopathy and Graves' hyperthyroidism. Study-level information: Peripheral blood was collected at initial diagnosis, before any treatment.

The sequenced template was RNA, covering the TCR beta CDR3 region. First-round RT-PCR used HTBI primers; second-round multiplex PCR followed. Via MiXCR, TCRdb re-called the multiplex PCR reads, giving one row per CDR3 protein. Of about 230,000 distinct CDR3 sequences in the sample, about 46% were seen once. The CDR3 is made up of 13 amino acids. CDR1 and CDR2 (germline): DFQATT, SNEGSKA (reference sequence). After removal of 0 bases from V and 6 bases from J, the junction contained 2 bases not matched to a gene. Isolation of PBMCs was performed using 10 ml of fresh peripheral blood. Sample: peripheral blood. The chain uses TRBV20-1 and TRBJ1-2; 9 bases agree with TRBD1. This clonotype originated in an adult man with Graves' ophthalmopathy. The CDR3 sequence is CSARETGGNGYTF. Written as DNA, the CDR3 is TGCAGTGCTAGAGAAACAGGGGGCAATGGCTACACCTTC.